The 30 T cell receptor beta chains below come from one sample, sequenced in a study of siplizumab effects on memory and regulatory T cells. Libraries were prepared by immunoSEQ multiplex PCR; TCRdb keeps only in-frame clonotypes and omits some of them. The repertoire holds over 50,000 clones, less than 85% seen once, with around 3.8% in the top ten. The sample comprised memory CD4+ T cells sorted from blood. These receptors came from a human donor in good health.

The chain uses TRBV5-4 and TRBJ1-6; TRBD1 matches at 7 bases. After removal of 6 bases from V and 5 bases from J, the junction contained 8 bases not matched to a gene. This CDR3 is 15 amino acids long. Germline V lookup: CDR1 SGHNT, CDR2 YYREEE (reference sequence). The CDR3 here is CASTLQQGNNSPLHF. The CDR3 DNA sequence: TGTGCCAGCACCCTCCAACAGGGGAATAATTCACCCCTCCACTTT.

This chain uses TRBV4-2 with TRBJ2-3; a possible D gene is TRBD2 (6 bases). Germline lookup yields CDR1 LGHNA and CDR2 YNFKEQ. CDR3 length equals 13 residues. V was shortened by 3 bases and J by 6 bases, with 10 bases between the two germline ends. In DNA, the CDR3 is TGTGCCAGCAGCCACACTAGCTCGGATACGCAGTATTTT. Protein product: CASSHTSSDTQYF.

The CDR3 sequence: CASSAQGRGTEAFF. DNA for the CDR3: TGTGCCAGCAGTGCCCAGGGCAGAGGCACTGAAGCTTTCTTT. The chain employs TRBV6-4 and TRBJ1-1; possibly TRBD1 for D (5 bases). Trimming took off 4 bases at V and 4 bases at J, with 13 bases between the two ends. This CDR3 is 14 amino acids long. The V gene's germline CDR1 is MRHNA and CDR2 SNTAGT.

This chain uses TRBV5-8 with TRBJ1-2; D uncertain. CDR1 and CDR2 from the germline V gene are SGHTS and YDEGEE. CDR3 length: 13 residues. V gave up 10 bases and J gave up 1 base, with 14 bases separating them. In nucleotides, the CDR3 is TGTGCCGATAAAGGACGGATTAACTATGGCTACACCTTC. Its protein is CADKGRINYGYTF.

The rearrangement links TRBV18 to TRBJ1-4; possible D gene TRBD1, 6 bases. Trimming pared 1 base from V and 6 bases from J, leaving 12 bases between. Germline CDR1 and CDR2: KGHSH and LQKENI. This CDR3 is 15 amino acids long. CDR3 in amino acids: CASSPRTGRDEKLFF. The DNA for the CDR3 is TGTGCCAGCTCACCACGTACAGGGAGGGATGAAAAACTGTTTTTT.

The chain carries TRBV7-9 and TRBJ2-5; 7 positions agree with TRBD1. This CDR3 has 12 residues. In germline, CDR1 is SEHNR, CDR2 FQNEAQ (reference sequence). V lost 7 bases and J lost 7; bases outside the gene matches: 6. In nucleotides, the CDR3 is TGTGCCAGCACCGACAGGGAAGTGACCCAGTACTTC. Translated, it gives CASTDREVTQYF.

This chain uses TRBV18 with TRBJ1-3; D remains unclear. Trimming cost V 1 base and J 4 bases, with 2 bases left between them. This CDR3 is 12 amino acids long. In germline, CDR1 is KGHSH, CDR2 LQKENI. The CDR3 bases are TGTGCCAGCTCACCACAGGGAAACACCATATATTTT. This translates into CASSPQGNTIYF.

This chain links TRBV2 with TRBJ1-5, with D uncertain. Trimming took off 7 bases at V and 5 bases at J, with 9 bases between the two ends. The CDR3 spans 12 residues. Germline loops: CDR1 SNHLY, CDR2 FYNNEI. CDR3 in amino acids: CASTTQDQPQHF. The CDR3 DNA sequence: TGTGCCAGCACCACCCAAGATCAGCCCCAGCATTTT. Filled out from reference TRBV2 and TRBJ1-5, the complete variable domain reads EPEVTQTPSHQVTQMGQEVILRCVPISNHLYFYWYRQILGQKVEFLVSFYNNEISEKSEIFDDQFSVERPDGSNFTLKIRSTKLEDSAMYFCASTTQDQPQHFGDGTRLSIL.

J is TRBJ2-6 and V is TRBV27; no clear D gene. The germline CDR1 and CDR2 sequences are MNHEY and SMNVEV (reference sequence). Trimming took 3 bases from V and 0 from J, leaving 9 bases between them. The CDR3 is 16 residues long. The CDR3 DNA sequence: TGTGCCAGCAGTTTGGTTGGTAACTCTGGGGCCAACGTCCTGACTTTC. Its translation: CASSLVGNSGANVLTF.

The J gene is TRBJ2-6, the V gene TRBV19; weak D call: TRBD1 (6 bases). V was pared by 4 bases and J by 0 bases, with 16 bases between. This CDR3 has 18 residues. From germline, CDR1 is LNHDA and CDR2 SQIVND (reference sequence). Here the CDR3 DNA reads TGTGCCAGTAGTACGACGGGACACCGGAGCTCTGGGGCCAACGTCCTGACTTTC. This encodes CASSTTGHRSSGANVLTF.

This chain uses TRBV27 with TRBJ1-1; TRBD1 might be the D (6 bases). Germline V gene data show CDR1 as MNHEY and CDR2 as SMNVEV (reference sequence). The CDR3 has 15 residues. V lost 5 bases to trimming and J lost 1 base, with 14 bases between them. Here the CDR3 reads CASSPHRAKNTEAFF. The CDR3 nucleotides read TGTGCCAGCAGTCCGCACAGGGCCAAGAACACTGAAGCTTTCTTT.

The chain links TRBV2 to TRBJ2-7; no reliable D call. Trimming left V 2 bases short and J 0 bases short, with 11 bases between. The CDR3 is 15 amino acids. Germline V gene lookup returns CDR1 SNHLY and CDR2 FYNNEI. Here the CDR3 DNA reads TGTGCCAGCAGTGAATATCTATTGAGCTCCTACGAGCAGTACTTC. Translating gives CASSEYLLSSYEQYF. The whole variable domain, remainder taken from reference TRBV2 and TRBJ2-7, is EPEVTQTPSHQVTQMGQEVILRCVPISNHLYFYWYRQILGQKVEFLVSFYNNEISEKSEIFDDQFSVERPDGSNFTLKIRSTKLEDSAMYFCASSEYLLSSYEQYFGPGTRLTVT.

This clone has a single count. The chain employs TRBV5-1 and TRBJ2-5; either TRBD1 or TRBD2 may fit D (7 bases each). This CDR3 is 15 amino acids long. CDR1 and CDR2 from the germline V gene are SGHRS and YFSETQ. Between the trimmed V and J ends, which lost 1 base and 1 base, there was a span of 11 bases. In DNA, the CDR3 is TGCGCCAGCAGCTTGAGCGGGACAGCCCAAGAGACCCAGTACTTC. Translation gives CASSLSGTAQETQYF.

This CDR3 is CASSLTRDRETFF. CDR3 coding DNA: TGTGCCAGCAGCCTTACCCGGGACAGGGAAACTTTCTTT. The chain joins TRBV7-2 to TRBJ1-1, with 9 positions matching TRBD1. The CDR3 consists of 13 residues. The J segment lost 12 bases and the V segment lost 5 bases, leaving 10 bases of the junction unmatched. Germline loops: CDR1 SGHTA, CDR2 FQGNSA.

The chain uses TRBV18 and TRBJ2-7; possibly TRBD1 for D (6 bases). Germline V gene sequence: CDR1 KGHSH, CDR2 LQKENI. V lost 5 bases and J 1 base, leaving 9 bases between the germline ends. This CDR3 comprises 13 residues. The CDR3 DNA sequence: TGTGCCAGCTCAGCCACAGGGTCCTACGAGCAGTACTTC. It is translated as CASSATGSYEQYF.

J is TRBJ2-6 and V is TRBV19; D is possibly TRBD1 or TRBD2 (5 bases each). V lost 4 bases to trimming and J lost 1 base, with 11 bases between them. Germline V gene lookup returns CDR1 LNHDA and CDR2 SQIVND (reference sequence). This CDR3 is built from 16 residues. The CDR3 reads CASSRPGTSGANVLTF. The CDR3 nucleotides are TGTGCCAGTAGTAGACCCGGGACGTCTGGGGCCAACGTCCTGACTTTC. The variable domain in full, with the rest retrieved from reference TRBV19 and TRBJ2-6, is DGGITQSPKYLFRKEGQNVTLSCEQNLNHDAMYWYRQDPGQGLRLIYYSQIVNDFQKGDIAEGYSVSREKKESFPLTVTSAQKNPTAFYLCASSRPGTSGANVLTFGAGSRLTVL.

The chain has TRBV27 and TRBJ2-5; 10 bases map to TRBD2. Looked up from germline, CDR1 is MNHEY and CDR2 is SMNVEV (reference sequence). V lost 1 base, J lost 4 bases, and 3 bases stayed unmatched. This CDR3 is built from 15 residues. The CDR3 spells CASSLFVAGGETQYF. For the CDR3, the DNA is TGTGCCAGCAGTTTATTCGTAGCGGGAGGAGAGACCCAGTACTTC.

This chain links TRBV4-1 with TRBJ2-3; TRBD1 aligns across 9 bases. Trimming removed 5 bases from V and 2 bases from J; junction bases left unmatched: 14. Germline V gene lookup returns CDR1 MGHRA and CDR2 YSYEKL. This CDR3 has 18 residues. In DNA, the CDR3 is TGCGCCAGCAGCGGACGGACAGGGGTCGCCCGAACCACAGATACGCAGTATTTT. It specifies CASSGRTGVARTTDTQYF.

The chain links TRBV30 to TRBJ2-2, with 10 bases matching TRBD2. Germline trimming cut 1 base from V and 6 bases from J; bases unmatched to any gene: 17. CDR3 length: 19 amino acids. Germline CDR1 and CDR2: GTSNPN and SVGIG (reference sequence). For the CDR3, the DNA is TGTGCCTGGAGTGCCATCGGGGTAGCGGGAGGATGGTCGTCCGGGGAGCTGTTTTTT. It yields the protein CAWSAIGVAGGWSSGELFF.

The chain carries TRBV7-2 and TRBJ2-1; unclear D gene. This CDR3 region has 15 residues. The ends were cut back, 5 bases at V and 0 bases at J, with 11 bases in the middle. Germline loops: CDR1 SGHTA, CDR2 FQGNSA. CDR3 loop: CASSLTFGSYNEQFF. DNA of the CDR3: TGTGCCAGCAGCCTGACCTTCGGCTCCTACAATGAGCAGTTCTTC. Filled out from reference TRBV7-2 and TRBJ2-1, the complete variable domain reads GAGVSQSPSNKVTEKGKDVELRCDPISGHTALYWYRQSLGQGLEFLIYFQGNSAPDKSGLPSDRFSAERTGGSVSTLTIQRTQQEDSAVYLCASSLTFGSYNEQFFGPGTRLTVL.

For the CDR3, the DNA is TGTGCCAGCCTACAGGGGGCCTCCTACGAGCAGTACTTC. Translated, it gives CASLQGASYEQYF. The chain carries TRBV2 and TRBJ2-7; 9 bases map to TRBD1. Germline CDR1 reads SNHLY; CDR2 reads FYNNEI. The J segment lost 0 bases and the V segment lost 8 bases, leaving 2 bases of the junction unmatched. The CDR3 loop spans 13 amino acids. The variable domain in full, with the rest retrieved from reference TRBV2 and TRBJ2-7, is EPEVTQTPSHQVTQMGQEVILRCVPISNHLYFYWYRQILGQKVEFLVSFYNNEISEKSEIFDDQFSVERPDGSNFTLKIRSTKLEDSAMYFCASLQGASYEQYFGPGTRLTVT.

This sequence joins TRBV2 and TRBJ2-3; D gene uncertain. CDR1 is SNHLY and CDR2 is FYNNEI in the germline V gene. Trimming left V 3 bases short and J 4 bases short, with 11 bases between. CDR3 length: 14 residues. CDR3 nucleotides: TGTGCCAGCAGTGACTGGTGGGCCCCAGATACGCAGTATTTT. Translation gives CASSDWWAPDTQYF.

The CDR3 nucleotides are TGTGCCAGCAGCTTAGCTCGGGAAGGTGCCCCCTCCTACGAGCAGTACTTC. Encoded protein: CASSLAREGAPSYEQYF. The genes are TRBV7-6 and TRBJ2-7; perhaps TRBD2 as D (5 bases). CDR1 and CDR2 from the germline V gene are SGHVS and FNYEAQ. This CDR3 is 17 amino acids long. Trimming stripped 0 bases from V and 0 bases from J, with 15 bases between.

Here the CDR3 DNA reads TGTGCCAGCAGCGTAGATGGTACAGGGAGGACCGGGGAGCTGTTTTTT. Translated, it gives CASSVDGTGRTGELFF. The rearrangement links TRBV9 to TRBJ2-2, with D possibly called TRBD1 or TRBD2 (6 bases each). Germline V CDR1 and CDR2: SGDLS, YYNGEE. The CDR3 is 16 residues long. Trimming left V 0 bases short and J 5 bases short, with 14 bases between.

This clone showed up just a few times. J is TRBJ2-3 and V is TRBV19; D gene ambiguous. Trimming removed 6 bases at V and 5 bases at J, with 12 bases between. CDR3 length: 13 residues. Germline V gene sequence: CDR1 LNHDA, CDR2 SQIVND (reference sequence). CDR3 region: CASSISPGDTQYF. The CDR3 nucleotides read TGTGCCAGTAGCATTAGCCCTGGAGATACGCAGTATTTT. Looking up the rest from reference TRBV19 and TRBJ2-3 gives the full variable domain: DGGITQSPKYLFRKEGQNVTLSCEQNLNHDAMYWYRQDPGQGLRLIYYSQIVNDFQKGDIAEGYSVSREKKESFPLTVTSAQKNPTAFYLCASSISPGDTQYFGPGTRLTVL.

V gene TRBV6-5 combines with J gene TRBJ2-7; tentative D call: TRBD2 (6 bases). CDR3 size: 11 residues. The V gene lost 7 bases and the J gene lost 2 bases, with 6 bases spanning the gap. Germline values: CDR1 MNHEY, CDR2 SVGAGI. The CDR3 loop reads CASTGAYEQYF. The CDR3 region has the DNA TGTGCCAGCACGGGGGCCTACGAGCAGTACTTC.

V is TRBV6-6 and J is TRBJ2-7; no definite D call. From germline, CDR1 is MNHNY and CDR2 SVGAGI (reference sequence). V lost 2 bases and J lost 4, with 9 bases in between. The CDR3 loop spans 13 amino acids. Here the CDR3 DNA reads TGTGCCAGCAGTTACGACGAAAGATACGAGCAGTACTTC. It specifies CASSYDERYEQYF.

The chain has TRBV7-2 and TRBJ1-2; D is unclear. Trimming shortened V by 8 bases and J by 0 bases, and 10 bases separated the two germline ends. The V gene's germline CDR1 is SGHTA and CDR2 FQGNSA. This CDR3 region has 13 residues. The CDR3: CASVVNPNYGYTF. The DNA of the CDR3 is TGTGCCAGCGTGGTTAATCCTAACTATGGCTACACCTTC.

This sequence joins TRBV16 and TRBJ1-3; D remains ambiguous. V lost 2 bases, J lost 2 bases, and 4 bases lay in between. The CDR3 runs 13 residues. Germline V gene data show CDR1 as KGHSY and CDR2 as FQNENV. The CDR3 reads CASSQSAGNTIYF. The CDR3 region has the DNA TGTGCCAGCAGCCAAAGCGCTGGAAACACCATATATTTT.

Written as DNA, the CDR3 is TGTGCCAGCTCGCGAGGGCTGAATTCACCCCTCCACTTT. Protein: CASSRGLNSPLHF. The V and J genes are TRBV7-9 and TRBJ1-6; D gene unclear. From germline, CDR1 is SEHNR and CDR2 FQNEAQ (reference sequence). V was shortened by 8 bases and J by 7 bases, with 12 bases between the two germline ends. The CDR3 contains 13 residues. Filled out from reference TRBV7-9 and TRBJ1-6, the complete variable domain reads DTGVSQNPRHKITKRGQNVTFRCDPISEHNRLYWYRQTLGQGPEFLTYFQNEAQLEKSRLLSDRFSAERPKGSFSTLEIQRTEQGDSAMYLCASSRGLNSPLHFGNGTRLTVT.